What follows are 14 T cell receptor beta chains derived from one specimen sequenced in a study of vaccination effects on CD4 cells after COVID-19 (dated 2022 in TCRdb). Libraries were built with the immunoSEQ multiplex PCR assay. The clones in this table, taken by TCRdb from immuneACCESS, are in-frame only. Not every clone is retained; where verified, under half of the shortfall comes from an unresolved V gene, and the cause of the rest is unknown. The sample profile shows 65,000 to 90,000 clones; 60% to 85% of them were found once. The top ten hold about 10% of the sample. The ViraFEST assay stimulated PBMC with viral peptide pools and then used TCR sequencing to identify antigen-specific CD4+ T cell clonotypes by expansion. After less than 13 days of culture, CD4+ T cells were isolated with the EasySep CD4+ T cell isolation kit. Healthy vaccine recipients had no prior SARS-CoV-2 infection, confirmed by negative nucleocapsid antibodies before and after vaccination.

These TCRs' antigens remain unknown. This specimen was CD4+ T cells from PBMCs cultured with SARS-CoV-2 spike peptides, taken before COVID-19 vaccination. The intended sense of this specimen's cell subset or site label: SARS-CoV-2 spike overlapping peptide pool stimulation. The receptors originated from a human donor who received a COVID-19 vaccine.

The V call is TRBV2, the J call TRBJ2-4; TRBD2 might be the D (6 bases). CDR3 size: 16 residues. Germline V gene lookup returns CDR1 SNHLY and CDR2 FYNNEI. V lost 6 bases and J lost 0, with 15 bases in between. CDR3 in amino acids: CASREGPTLAKNIQYF. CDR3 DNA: TGTGCCAGCAGGGAGGGGCCTACTCTAGCCAAAAACATTCAGTACTTC. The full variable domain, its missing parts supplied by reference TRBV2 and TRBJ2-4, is EPEVTQTPSHQVTQMGQEVILRCVPISNHLYFYWYRQILGQKVEFLVSFYNNEISEKSEIFDDQFSVERPDGSNFTLKIRSTKLEDSAMYFCASREGPTLAKNIQYFGAGTRLSVL.

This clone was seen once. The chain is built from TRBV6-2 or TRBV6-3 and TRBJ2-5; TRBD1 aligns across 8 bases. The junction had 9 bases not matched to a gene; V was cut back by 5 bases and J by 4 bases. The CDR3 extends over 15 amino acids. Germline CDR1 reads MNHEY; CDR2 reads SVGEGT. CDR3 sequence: CASSPDRAWGETQYF. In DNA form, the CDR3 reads TGTGCCAGCAGTCCGGACAGGGCCTGGGGAGAGACCCAGTACTTC.

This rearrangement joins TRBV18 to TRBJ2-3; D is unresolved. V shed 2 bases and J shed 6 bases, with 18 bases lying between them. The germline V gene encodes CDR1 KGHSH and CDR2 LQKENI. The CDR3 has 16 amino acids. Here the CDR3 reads CASSPVWNSSPDTQYF. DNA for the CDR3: TGTGCCAGCTCACCAGTCTGGAATTCGAGTCCGGATACGCAGTATTTT.

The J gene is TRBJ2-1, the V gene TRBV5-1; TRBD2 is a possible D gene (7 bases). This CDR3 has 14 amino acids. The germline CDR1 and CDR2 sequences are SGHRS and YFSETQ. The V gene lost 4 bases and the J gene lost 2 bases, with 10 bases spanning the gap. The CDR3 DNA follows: TGCGCCAGCAGCGGAGGGGGGGCCTACAATGAGCAGTTCTTC. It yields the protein CASSGGGAYNEQFF.

CDR3 sequence: CASSLLRDRPEQFF. Written as DNA, the CDR3 is TGTGCCAGTAGTCTCCTAAGGGACAGGCCTGAGCAGTTCTTC. The V gene is TRBV19, the J gene TRBJ2-1, with 8 bases lining up with TRBD1. This CDR3 is 14 amino acids long. Germline-derived CDR1 and CDR2 are LNHDA and SQIVND (reference sequence). J gave up 9 bases and V 5 bases, and 9 bases lay outside the gene matches.

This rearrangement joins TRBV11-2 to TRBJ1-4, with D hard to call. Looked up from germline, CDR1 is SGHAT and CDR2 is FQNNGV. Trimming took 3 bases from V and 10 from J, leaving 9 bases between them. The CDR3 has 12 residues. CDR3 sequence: CASSFGEGKLFF. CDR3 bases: TGTGCCAGCAGCTTTGGGGAGGGAAAACTGTTTTTT. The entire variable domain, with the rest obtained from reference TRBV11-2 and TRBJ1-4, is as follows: EAGVAQSPRYKIIEKRQSVAFWCNPISGHATLYWYQQILGQGPKLLIQFQNNGVVDDSQLPKDRFSAERLKGVDSTLKIQPAKLEDSAVYLCASSFGEGKLFFGSGTQLSVL.

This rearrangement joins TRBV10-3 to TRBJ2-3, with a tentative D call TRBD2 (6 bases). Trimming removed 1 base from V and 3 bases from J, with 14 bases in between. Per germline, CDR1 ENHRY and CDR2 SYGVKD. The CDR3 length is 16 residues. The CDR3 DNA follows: TGTGCCATCAGTGAGTTGGGTGGGACTCCGACAGATACGCAGTATTTT. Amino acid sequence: CAISELGGTPTDTQYF.

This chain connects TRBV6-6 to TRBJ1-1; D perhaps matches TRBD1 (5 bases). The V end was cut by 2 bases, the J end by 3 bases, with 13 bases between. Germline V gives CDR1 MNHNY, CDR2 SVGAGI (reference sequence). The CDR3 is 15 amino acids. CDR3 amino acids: CASSYRGPFDTEAFF. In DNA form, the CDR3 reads TGTGCCAGCAGTTACAGGGGCCCCTTCGACACTGAAGCTTTCTTT.

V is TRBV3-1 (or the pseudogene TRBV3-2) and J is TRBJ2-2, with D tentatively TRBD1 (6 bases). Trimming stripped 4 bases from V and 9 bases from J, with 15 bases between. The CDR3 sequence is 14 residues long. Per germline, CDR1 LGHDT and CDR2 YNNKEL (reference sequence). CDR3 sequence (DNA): TGTGCCAGCAGCCCCACCACGGACAGCCGGGAGCTGTTTTTT. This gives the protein CASSPTTDSRELFF.

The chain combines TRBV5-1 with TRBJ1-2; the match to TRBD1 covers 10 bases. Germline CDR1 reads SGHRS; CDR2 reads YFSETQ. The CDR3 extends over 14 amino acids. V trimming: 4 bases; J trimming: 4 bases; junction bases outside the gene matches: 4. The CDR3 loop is CASSLRQGAYGYTF. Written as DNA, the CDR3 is TGCGCCAGCAGCCTTCGACAGGGGGCCTATGGCTACACCTTC.

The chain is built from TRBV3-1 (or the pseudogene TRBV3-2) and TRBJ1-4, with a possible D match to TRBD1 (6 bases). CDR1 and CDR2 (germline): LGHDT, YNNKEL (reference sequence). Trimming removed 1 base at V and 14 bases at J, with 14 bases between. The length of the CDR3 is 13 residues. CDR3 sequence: CASSQGFGTSLFF. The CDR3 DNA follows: TGTGCCAGCAGCCAAGGGTTCGGGACATCTCTGTTTTTT.

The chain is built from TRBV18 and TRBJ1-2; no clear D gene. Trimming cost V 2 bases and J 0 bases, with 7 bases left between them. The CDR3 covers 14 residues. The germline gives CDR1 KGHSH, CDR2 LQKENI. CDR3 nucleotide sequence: TGTGCCAGCTCACCAGCGGATTCTAACTATGGCTACACCTTC. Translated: CASSPADSNYGYTF.

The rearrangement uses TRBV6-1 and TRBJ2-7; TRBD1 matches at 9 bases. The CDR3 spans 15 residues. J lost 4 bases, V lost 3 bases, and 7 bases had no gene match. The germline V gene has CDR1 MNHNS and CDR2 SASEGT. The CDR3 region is CASSDEWDRVYEQYV. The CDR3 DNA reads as TGTGCCAGCAGTGATGAGTGGGACAGGGTGTACGAGCAGTACGTC.

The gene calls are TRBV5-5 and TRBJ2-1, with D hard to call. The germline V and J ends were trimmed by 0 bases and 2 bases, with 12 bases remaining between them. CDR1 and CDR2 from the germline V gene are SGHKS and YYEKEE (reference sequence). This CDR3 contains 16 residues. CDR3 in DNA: TGTGCCAGCAGCTTGGATGGAACGAGCGCCTACAATGAGCAGTTCTTC. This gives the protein CASSLDGTSAYNEQFF.